The 14 T cell receptor beta chains below come from one sample, sequenced in a study of blood T cell repertoires in COVID-19. Assay used: immunoSEQ multiplex PCR; TCRdb lists only in-frame clones, some missing. The repertoire holds 450,000 to 500,000 clones, around 85% seen once, with about 3% in the top ten. Sequencing was performed on peripheral blood. These TCRs come from a human donor in a cohort sampled during active COVID-19.

The rearrangement uses TRBV5-6 and TRBJ2-2, with TRBD2 identical over 12 bases. CDR3 length: 17 amino acids. V was clipped by 5 bases and J by 4 bases; unmatched bases: 9. CDR1 SGHDT and CDR2 YYEEEE come from the germline V gene. The CDR3 region is CASRALAGGPGTGELFF. In DNA, the CDR3 is TGTGCCAGCAGGGCGCTAGCGGGAGGGCCCGGCACCGGGGAGCTGTTTTTT.

V gene TRBV7-3 combines with J gene TRBJ2-3; TRBD1 is a possible D gene (6 bases). The CDR3 sequence is 16 residues long. CDR1 is SGHTA, CDR2 FQGTGA, per germline. Trimming took off 5 bases at V and 3 bases at J, with 18 bases between the two ends. The chain's CDR3 is CASSPVGQGATDTQYF. CDR3 coding DNA: TGTGCCAGCAGCCCCGTGGGACAAGGGGCGACAGATACGCAGTATTTT.

The CDR3 sequence is CASTPGQVPYGYTF. CDR3 bases: TGTGCCAGTACCCCAGGACAGGTGCCCTATGGCTACACCTTC. The rearrangement links TRBV19 to TRBJ1-2, with 7 nucleotides matching TRBD1. CDR1 is LNHDA, CDR2 SQIVND, per germline (reference sequence). This CDR3 has 14 amino acids. The J segment lost 4 bases and the V segment lost 7 bases, leaving 9 bases of the junction unmatched.

The chain is built from TRBV4-1 and TRBJ2-3; D might be TRBD2 (6 bases). The germline CDR1 and CDR2 sequences are MGHRA and YSYEKL. The CDR3 consists of 15 residues. Between the trimmed V and J ends, which lost 1 base and 1 base, there was a span of 9 bases. CDR3 DNA sequence: TGCGCCAGCAGCCAAGGTCCGGGAGGCACAGATACGCAGTATTTT. Amino acid sequence: CASSQGPGGTDTQYF.

The chain joins TRBV11-2 to TRBJ2-2; 8 bases align to TRBD2. The junction had 3 bases not matched to a gene; V was cut back by 5 bases and J by 1 base. The CDR3 length is 15 residues. Per germline, CDR1 SGHAT and CDR2 FQNNGV. The CDR3, as DNA: TGTGCCAGCAGCCTAACTAGCGGGAACACCGGGGAGCTGTTTTTT. Translated: CASSLTSGNTGELFF.

V and J are TRBV19 and TRBJ2-1; 13 bases map to TRBD2. Germline values: CDR1 LNHDA, CDR2 SQIVND (reference sequence). This CDR3 has 17 residues. After removal of 5 bases from V and 4 bases from J, the junction contained 8 bases not matched to a gene. In DNA, the CDR3 is TGTGCCAGTAGTGTTACTAGCGGGAGGGGGGGATACAATGAGCAGTTCTTC. Amino acid sequence: CASSVTSGRGGYNEQFF.

The chain links TRBV6-5 to TRBJ2-1; TRBD2 matches at 13 bases. The CDR3 sequence is 15 residues long. Trimming removed 6 bases from V and 7 bases from J; junction bases left unmatched: 6. The germline gives CDR1 MNHEY, CDR2 SVGAGI. The CDR3 region has the DNA TGTGCCAGCAGACTAGCGGGAGGGTCGGGAAATGAGCAGTTCTTC. Its protein product is CASRLAGGSGNEQFF.

The chain links TRBV7-3 to TRBJ2-3; possibly TRBD2 for D (5 bases). Per the germline V gene, CDR1 is SGHTA and CDR2 is FQGTGA. With 10 bases removed from V and 8 bases from J, the gap between germline ends came to 13 bases. The CDR3 is 11 residues long. The CDR3 spells CATASGGTQYF. In nucleotides, the CDR3 is TGTGCCACCGCCTCCGGAGGTACGCAGTATTTT.

This sequence joins TRBV10-1 and TRBJ2-7; D may be TRBD2 (6 bases). CDR1 is WNHNN and CDR2 is SYGVQD in the germline V gene (reference sequence). Trimming removed 5 bases from V and 3 bases from J, with 14 bases in between. The CDR3 extends over 14 amino acids. DNA of the CDR3: TGCGCCAGCAGTCGGAGGCCCGGGGGCTACGAGCAGTACTTC. This translates into CASSRRPGGYEQYF.

The chain is built from TRBV6-1 and TRBJ1-2, with 7 positions matching TRBD1. The CDR3 length is 16 residues. From germline, CDR1 is MNHNS and CDR2 SASEGT. Trimming took 3 bases from V and 2 from J; bases not matched to a gene: 9. CDR3 sequence (DNA): TGTGCCAGCAGTGATCAGAAACAGGGGAAGAACTATGGCTACACCTTC. It translates to CASSDQKQGKNYGYTF.

The gene calls are TRBV5-6 and TRBJ2-1; TRBD1 aligns across 9 bases. The CDR3 is made up of 14 amino acids. CDR1 SGHDT and CDR2 YYEEEE come from the germline V gene. Trimming at V came to 3 bases and at J to 6 bases, leaving 4 bases not matched to a gene. CDR3 sequence (DNA): TGTGCCAGCAGCTCTTTGGACAGGGGCAATGAGCAGTTCTTC. This encodes CASSSLDRGNEQFF. The variable domain in full, completed from reference TRBV5-6 and TRBJ2-1, reads DAGVTQSPTHLIKTRGQQVTLRCSPKSGHDTVSWYQQALGQGPQFIFQYYEEEERQRGNFPDRFSGHQFPNYSSELNVNALLLGDSALYLCASSSLDRGNEQFFGPGTRLTVL.

The chain joins TRBV4-2 to TRBJ1-6; 8 nucleotides match TRBD1. Trimming removed 2 bases from V and 0 bases from J; junction bases left unmatched: 6. CDR1 is LGHNA, CDR2 YNFKEQ, per germline. This CDR3 is built from 18 residues. CDR3 loop: CASSQYRGGSSYNSPLHF. CDR3 coding DNA: TGTGCCAGCAGCCAATACAGGGGGGGGAGCTCCTATAATTCACCCCTCCACTTT.

This chain uses TRBV7-3 with TRBJ2-3, with 7 bases that match TRBD2. From germline, CDR1 is SGHTA and CDR2 FQGTGA. J gave up 0 bases and V 3 bases, and 3 bases lay outside the gene matches. The CDR3 loop spans 15 amino acids. As DNA, the CDR3 is TGTGCCAGCAGCTTTTACGGGAGGAGCACAGATACGCAGTATTTT. Translating it yields CASSFYGRSTDTQYF.

The chain links TRBV6-6 to TRBJ1-1, with D tentatively TRBD1 (6 bases). With 2 bases removed from V and 4 bases from J, the gap between germline ends came to 11 bases. The CDR3 sequence is 14 residues long. Germline CDR1 MNHNY, CDR2 SVGAGI (reference sequence). The CDR3 DNA reads as TGTGCCAGCAGTTACACAGGGTCGAGCACTGAAGCTTTCTTT. Translated, it gives CASSYTGSSTEAFF.